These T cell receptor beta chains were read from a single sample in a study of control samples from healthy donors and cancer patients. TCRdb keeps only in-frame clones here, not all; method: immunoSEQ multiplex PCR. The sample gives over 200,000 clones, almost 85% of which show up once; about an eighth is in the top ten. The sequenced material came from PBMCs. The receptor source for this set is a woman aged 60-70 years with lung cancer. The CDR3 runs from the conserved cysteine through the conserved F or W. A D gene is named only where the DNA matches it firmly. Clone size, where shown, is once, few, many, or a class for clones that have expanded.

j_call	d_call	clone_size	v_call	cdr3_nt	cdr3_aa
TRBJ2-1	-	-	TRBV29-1	TGCAGCGTTGAGGAGGGGATCGCCTACAATGAGCAGTTCTTC	CSVEEGIAYNEQFF
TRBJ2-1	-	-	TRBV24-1	TGTGCCACCAGTGGCCCGGGGTTCTCCTACAATGAGCAGTTCTTC	CATSGPGFSYNEQFF
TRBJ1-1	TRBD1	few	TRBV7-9	TGTGCCAGCAGCACTGCCGACAGGGGGCTTGTTGAAGCTTTCTTT	CASSTADRGLVEAFF
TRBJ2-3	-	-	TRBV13	TGTGCCAGCAGCTTAGTGCTAGCTTCGCAGTATTTT	CASSLVLASQYF
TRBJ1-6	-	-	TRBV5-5	TGTGCCAGCAGCCCCGTGAGTGGGACTCAGGACTCACCCCTCCACTTT	CASSPVSGTQDSPLHF
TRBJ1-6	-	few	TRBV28	TGTGCCAGCAGTTTGGGGGGACATCCCCTTCACTTT	CASSLGGHPLHF
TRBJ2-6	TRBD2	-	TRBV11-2	TGTGCCAGCAGCTTAGATCCCGGACTAGCGGGGGGTGGGGCCAACGTCCTGACTTTC	CASSLDPGLAGGGANVLTF
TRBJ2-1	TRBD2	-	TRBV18	TGTGCCAGCTCACCTAAGACTAGCGGGGGGTACAATGAGCAGTTCTTC	CASSPKTSGGYNEQFF
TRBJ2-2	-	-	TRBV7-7	TGTGCCAGCAGCCTGCATGAGGGTGCCGGGGAGCTGTTTTTT	CASSLHEGAGELFF
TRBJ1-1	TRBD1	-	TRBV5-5	TGTGCCAGCAGCCGGGGACAGATGAACACTGAAGCTTTCTTT	CASSRGQMNTEAFF
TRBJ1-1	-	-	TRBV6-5	TGTGCCAGCAGTCCCCCGGGCCCATCCACTGAAGCTTTCTTT	CASSPPGPSTEAFF
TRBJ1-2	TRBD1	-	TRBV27	TGTGCCAGCAGTTCGATGACAGGGTTGAGGGGCTACACCTTC	CASSSMTGLRGYTF
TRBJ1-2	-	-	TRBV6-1	TGTGCCAGCAGTGAACAACGGGGTTTTAACTATGGCTACACCTTC	CASSEQRGFNYGYTF
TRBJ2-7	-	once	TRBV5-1	TGCGCCAGCAGCTTGGGGGCAGGGAAGGACCACGAGCAGTACTTC	CASSLGAGKDHEQYF
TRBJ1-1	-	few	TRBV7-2	TGTGCCAGCAGCGATGCTAGGCGGGCGAACACTGAAGCTTTCTTT	CASSDARRANTEAFF
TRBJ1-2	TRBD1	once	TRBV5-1	TGCGCCAGCAGCCCCGAAAAAGGGACAGGGGGCATTGGCTACACCTTC	CASSPEKGTGGIGYTF
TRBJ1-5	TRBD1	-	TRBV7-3	TGTGCCAGCACCAAGGGGGACAGGGGACAGCCCCAGCATTTT	CASTKGDRGQPQHF
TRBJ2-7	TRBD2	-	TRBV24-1	TGTGCCACTGGGGGAGACTCGCCTAGCGGGGACCCCACGGAGCAGTACTTC	CATGGDSPSGDPTEQYF
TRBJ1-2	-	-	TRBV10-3	TGTGCCATCAGTGAGTCGACCGGAAACTATGGCTACACCTTC	CAISESTGNYGYTF
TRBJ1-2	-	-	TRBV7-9	TGTGCCAGCAGCCCGCCCAGGGATTCTATGAGCTACACCTTC	CASSPPRDSMSYTF
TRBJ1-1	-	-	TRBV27	TGTGCCAGCAGTCGTGGGGGCGCCGGCACTGAAGCTTTCTTT	CASSRGGAGTEAFF
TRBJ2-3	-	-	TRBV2	TGTGCCAGTACGGGACAAGGGATAGATACGCAGTATTTT	CASTGQGIDTQYF
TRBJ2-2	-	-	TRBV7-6	TGTGCCAGCAGCTTAGGGCTGGGAAGCACCGGGGAGCTGTTTTTT	CASSLGLGSTGELFF
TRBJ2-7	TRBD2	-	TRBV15	TGTGCCACCAGCAGAGAAGCGGGGGGCGTTGAGCAGTACTTC	CATSREAGGVEQYF
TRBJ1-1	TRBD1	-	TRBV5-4	TGTGCCAGCAGCTCCGGGACAGGGCCCGTAGATGAAGCTTTCTTT	CASSSGTGPVDEAFF
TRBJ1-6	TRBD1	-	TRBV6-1	TGTGCCAGCAGTGAGACAGGGGCGGCTTCACCCCTCCACTTT	CASSETGAASPLHF
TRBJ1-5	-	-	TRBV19	TGTGCCAGTAGTATAGAAGGCAGGGGAACTCAGCCCCAGCATTTT	CASSIEGRGTQPQHF
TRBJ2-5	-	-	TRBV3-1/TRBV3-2	TGTGCCAGCAGCGAATACCCGGGTGAGACCCAGTACTTC	CASSEYPGETQYF
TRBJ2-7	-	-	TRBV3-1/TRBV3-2	TGTGCCAGCAGCCAAGGCCCCGGGGGCAGGAACGAGCAGTACTTC	CASSQGPGGRNEQYF
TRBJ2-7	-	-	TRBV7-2	TGTGCCAGCAGCTTAGACTGGTTCTCCTACGAGCAGTACTTC	CASSLDWFSYEQYF
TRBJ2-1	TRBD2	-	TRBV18	TGTGCCAGCTCACAACAGGGGCGATTAACTAGCGGGAGTAGCAATGAGCAGTTCTTC	CASSQQGRLTSGSSNEQFF
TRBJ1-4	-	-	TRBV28	TGTGCCAGCAGTTCTCACCCCAGCTTTTCGGGTGAAAAACTGTTTTTT	CASSSHPSFSGEKLFF
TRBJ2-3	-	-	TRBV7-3	TGTGCCAGCAGCTTTAGGGGGACAGATACGCAGTATTTT	CASSFRGTDTQYF
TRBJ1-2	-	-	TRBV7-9	TGTGCCAGCAGCTTAGACGGGCCCTTAGCTAACTATGGCTACACCTTC	CASSLDGPLANYGYTF
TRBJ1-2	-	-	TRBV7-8	TGTGCCAGCAGCTCAGTCCCGGGAGGGGGAGCTTCCTATGGCTACACCTTC	CASSSVPGGGASYGYTF
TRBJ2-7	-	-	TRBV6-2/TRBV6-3	TGTGCCAGCAGTTACATCGGGGAGCAGTACTTC	CASSYIGEQYF
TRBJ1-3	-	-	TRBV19	TGTGCCAGTAGTACGTCTGGAAACACCATATATTTT	CASSTSGNTIYF
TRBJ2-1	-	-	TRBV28	TGTGCCAGCAGTACCGGGACCTACAATGAGCAGTTCTTC	CASSTGTYNEQFF
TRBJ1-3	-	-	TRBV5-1	TGCGCCAGCAGCTTGGACCCAGGGCTCGGATCAGGAAACACCATATATTTT	CASSLDPGLGSGNTIYF
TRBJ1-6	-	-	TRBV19	TGTGCCAGTAGTGACTTCAAGGGCCCCCTCCACTTT	CASSDFKGPLHF
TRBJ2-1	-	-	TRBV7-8	TGTGCCAGCAGCTTAGTGGGCAGCAGCTCCTACAATGAGCAGTTCTTC	CASSLVGSSSYNEQFF